The 24 T cell receptor beta chains presented below share a single source sample, sequenced in a study of early T cells in non-severe SARS-CoV-2 infection. Each CDR3 protein is one row after TCRdb ran MiXCR on the 5' RACE reads. The repertoire holds about 67,000 distinct CDR3 sequences, with 11% as singletons. The sequencing input was whole blood. These receptors were obtained from an adult who was a healthcare worker with PCR-confirmed SARS-CoV-2 infection or an uninfected control (not recorded which).

This clonotype has ten or more counts. The genes are TRBV19 and TRBJ2-3; 8 bases fit TRBD1. The CDR3 totals 14 residues. V shed 3 bases, J shed 6 bases, and the junction held 5 bases outside the gene matches. Germline V gene sequence: CDR1 LNHDA, CDR2 SQIVND (reference sequence). CDR3 residues: CASSIRQGRDTQYF. The CDR3 region has the DNA TGTGCCAGTAGTATCCGACAGGGGAGGGATACGCAGTATTTT.

This clonotype was counted many times. This chain connects TRBV7-2 to TRBJ2-3; 11 nucleotides line up with TRBD2. With 6 bases clipped from V and 0 bases from J, the junction kept 2 bases outside the gene matches. The germline V gene has CDR1 SGHTA and CDR2 FQGNSA. This CDR3 has 15 residues. The CDR3 bases are TGTGCCAGCAGGCGGACTAGCGGGAGCACAGATACGCAGTATTTT. This translates into CASRRTSGSTDTQYF.

Ten or more counts support this clonotype. The chain employs TRBV5-6 and TRBJ2-1, with D uncertain. Trimming stripped 4 bases from V and 0 bases from J, with 11 bases between. Looked up from germline, CDR1 is SGHDT and CDR2 is YYEEEE. The CDR3 length is 15 residues. In DNA form, the CDR3 reads TGTGCCAGCAGCGGCTTTTGGGGCTCCTACAATGAGCAGTTCTTC. Amino acids: CASSGFWGSYNEQFF.

The chain links TRBV7-2 to TRBJ2-7, with D maybe TRBD1 (7 bases). Germline V gene sequence: CDR1 SGHTA, CDR2 FQGNSA. Trimming pared 6 bases from V and 2 bases from J, leaving 11 bases between. This CDR3 is 13 amino acids long. CDR3 loop: CASRRDSTYEQYF. Here the CDR3 DNA reads TGTGCCAGCAGGCGGGACAGCACCTACGAGCAGTACTTC.

The table lists this clonotype with many counts. This chain connects TRBV7-9 to TRBJ2-7; perhaps D is TRBD1 or TRBD2 (7 bases each). Between the trimmed V and J ends, which lost 3 bases and 4 bases, there was a span of 19 bases. The CDR3 sequence is 16 residues long. Per germline, CDR1 SEHNR and CDR2 FQNEAQ (reference sequence). In DNA, the CDR3 is TGTGCCAGCAGCTTCCCGGCGGGGGACAGCTTATACGAGCAGTACTTC. Its translation is CASSFPAGDSLYEQYF.

V is TRBV3-1 and J is TRBJ2-7; the D is unclear. This CDR3 is 13 amino acids long. CDR1 and CDR2 from the germline V gene are LGHDT and YNNKEL (reference sequence). Between the trimmed V and J ends, which lost 1 base and 0 bases, there was a span of 4 bases. Here the CDR3 reads CASSQVFSYEQYF. The CDR3 DNA is TGTGCCAGCAGCCAAGTTTTCTCCTACGAGCAGTACTTC.

This clonotype was counted a few times. V gene TRBV30 combines with J gene TRBJ1-6; possible D gene TRBD1, 5 bases. The CDR3 is made up of 16 amino acids. Germline CDR1 GTSNPN, CDR2 SVGIG (reference sequence). Deletions cut 4 bases from V and 0 bases from J, with 13 bases between. CDR3 coding DNA: TGTGCCTGGAAGGGGACGGCAAGCTCCTATAATTCACCCCTCCACTTT. It specifies CAWKGTASSYNSPLHF.

This clonotype was seen a handful of times. The CDR3 here is CSAAEDSYNEQFF. The CDR3 bases are TGCAGCGCGGCCGAGGACTCCTACAATGAGCAGTTCTTC. The chain combines TRBV29-1 with TRBJ2-1; unclear D gene. V was shortened by 7 bases and J by 0 bases, with 10 bases between the two germline ends. The CDR3 spans 13 residues. Germline loops: CDR1 SQVTM, CDR2 ANQGSEA.

The V gene is TRBV2, the J gene TRBJ1-2; D perhaps matches TRBD1 (6 bases). This CDR3 has 14 amino acids. V was pared by 6 bases and J by 2 bases, with 13 bases between. CDR1 and CDR2 from the germline V gene are SNHLY and FYNNEI. As DNA, the CDR3 is TGTGCCAGCAGACGAGGACAGAGCAACTATGGCTACACCTTC. Protein sequence: CASRRGQSNYGYTF.

As DNA, the CDR3 is TGTGCCAGCAGTGGAGGCACGATCACAGATACGCAGTATTTT. Translating gives CASSGGTITDTQYF. The gene calls are TRBV14 and TRBJ2-3; tentative D call: TRBD2 (5 bases). V was trimmed by 6 bases and J by 2 bases, leaving 12 bases between them. Germline loops: CDR1 SGHDN, CDR2 FVKESK. The CDR3 length is 14 residues. The variable domain in full, completed from reference TRBV14 and TRBJ2-3, reads EAGVTQFPSHSVIEKGQTVTLRCDPISGHDNLYWYRRVMGKEIKFLLHFVKESKQDESGMPNNRFLAERTGGTYSTLKVQPAELEDSGVYFCASSGGTITDTQYFGPGTRLTVL.

This clonotype occurred many times. The V gene is TRBV25-1, the J gene TRBJ2-1; no firm D call. Between the trimmed V and J ends, which lost 4 bases and 13 bases, there was a span of 14 bases. The germline V gene has CDR1 MGHDK and CDR2 SYGVNS. This CDR3 region has 12 residues. As DNA, the CDR3 is TGTGCCAGCAGTGGAAACAGCGTAACTCAGTTCTTC. This gives the protein CASSGNSVTQFF.

Many counts were recorded for this clonotype. V usage is TRBV2 and J usage is TRBJ2-3; 10 positions match TRBD2. V lost 7 bases to trimming and J lost 5 bases; unmatched junction nucleotides: 3. This CDR3 comprises 13 residues. Per germline, CDR1 SNHLY and CDR2 FYNNEI. The CDR3 DNA is TGTGCCAGCAATATAGCGGGAGGAGATACGCAGTATTTT. It codes for CASNIAGGDTQYF.

The chain employs TRBV5-6 and TRBJ1-6; no clear D. Looked up from germline, CDR1 is SGHDT and CDR2 is YYEEEE. V was pared by 4 bases and J by 0 bases, with 17 bases between. CDR3 length: 18 amino acids. For the CDR3, the DNA is TGTGCCAGCAGCGCGTCGGCCAGGCTGAGCTCCTATAATTCACCCCTCCACTTT. Translated: CASSASARLSSYNSPLHF.

This clonotype was seen a handful of times. The gene calls are TRBV6-6 and TRBJ2-7; TRBD2 is a possible D gene (5 bases). Germline loops: CDR1 MNHNY, CDR2 SVGAGI (reference sequence). V was clipped by 7 bases and J by 1 base, with 11 bases between them. The CDR3 is made up of 13 amino acids. The CDR3 here is CASTGVGSYEQYF. CDR3 bases: TGTGCCAGCACCGGGGTGGGTTCCTACGAGCAGTACTTC.

In its sample, this clonotype was seen a few times. The genes are TRBV20-1 and TRBJ1-4; D ambiguous. The CDR3 consists of 11 residues. CDR1 and CDR2 from the germline V gene are DFQATT and SNEGSKA (reference sequence). The germline V and J ends were trimmed by 5 bases and 4 bases, with 5 bases remaining between them. This CDR3 reads CSASFNEKLFF. The CDR3 coding sequence is TGCAGTGCTTCCTTTAATGAAAAACTGTTTTTT.

The V call is TRBV27, the J call TRBJ2-4; 10 positions match TRBD1. The CDR3 runs to 18 residues. The J segment lost 7 bases and the V segment lost 6 bases, leaving 18 bases of the junction unmatched. Germline CDR1 reads MNHEY; CDR2 reads SMNVEV (reference sequence). In DNA, the CDR3 is TGTGCCAGCAGACCCTTGGACAGGGGGTCCTCTGGGGGGAACATTCAGTACTTC. This gives the protein CASRPLDRGSSGGNIQYF.

To note about this clonotype: A read error is possible here, since a much larger clone lies one base away. The chain joins TRBV18 to TRBJ1-1, with D possibly TRBD1 on 6 matching bases. The germline V and J ends were trimmed by 3 bases and 5 bases, with 16 bases remaining between them. Germline V CDR1 and CDR2: KGHSH, LQKENI. The CDR3 is 15 amino acids. The CDR3 protein is CASSPDAGVGTEAFF. The CDR3 nucleotides read TGTGCCAGCTCACCGGACGCAGGGGTAGGGACTGAAGCTTTCTTT.

This clonotype was detected a few times. CDR3 region: CASSQGLEGEKLFF. CDR3 DNA sequence: TGCGCCAGCAGCCAGGGACTGGAAGGTGAAAAACTGTTTTTT. This sequence joins TRBV5-1 and TRBJ1-4; the D gene is possibly TRBD1 (5 bases). The CDR3 is 14 residues long. Germline V gives CDR1 SGHRS, CDR2 YFSETQ. Trimming removed 4 bases from V and 7 bases from J, with 14 bases in between.

The genes are TRBV2 and TRBJ1-2; 7 nucleotides agree with TRBD1. Germline CDR1 and CDR2: SNHLY and FYNNEI. The V segment lost 7 bases and the J segment 3 bases; nucleotides outside the gene matches: 8. This CDR3 is 14 amino acids long. CDR3 nucleotide sequence: TGTGCCAGCATGCCGACAGGGACCTACTATGGCTACACCTTC. Its protein is CASMPTGTYYGYTF.

This clonotype was found a few times. J is TRBJ2-7 and V is TRBV5-4; 9 positions agree with TRBD2. CDR3 length equals 13 residues. CDR1 and CDR2 from the germline V gene are SGHNT and YYREEE (reference sequence). The J segment lost 4 bases and the V segment lost 6 bases, leaving 5 bases of the junction unmatched. This CDR3 reads CASKLAGVYEQYF. For the CDR3, the DNA is TGTGCCAGCAAGTTAGCGGGAGTTTACGAGCAGTACTTC. Full variable domain (missing parts from reference TRBV5-4 and TRBJ2-7): ETGVTQSPTHLIKTRGQQVTLRCSSQSGHNTVSWYQQALGQGPQFIFQYYREEENGRGNFPPRFSGLQFPNYSSELNVNALELDDSALYLCASKLAGVYEQYFGPGTRLTVT.

This clonotype has at least ten counts. The chain links TRBV6-1 to TRBJ1-1; no reliable D call. CDR3 length: 14 amino acids. Germline V gene data show CDR1 as MNHNS and CDR2 as SASEGT. Trimming stripped 1 base from V and 1 base from J, with 7 bases between. The CDR3 reads CASSEVPENTEAFF. The DNA for the CDR3 is TGTGCCAGCAGTGAAGTTCCGGAGAACACTGAAGCTTTCTTT.

This clonotype was found a few times. The chain links TRBV29-1 to TRBJ2-1; the D gene is possibly TRBD1 (5 bases). The CDR3 consists of 13 residues. Trimming left V 2 bases short and J 6 bases short, with 11 bases between. The germline V gene has CDR1 SQVTM and CDR2 ANQGSEA. The CDR3: CSVESRGPNEQFF. The CDR3 bases are TGCAGCGTTGAAAGTAGGGGCCCCAATGAGCAGTTCTTC.

This clonotype was picked up many times. This chain links TRBV29-1 with TRBJ1-1; no clear D. Between the trimmed V and J ends, which lost 4 bases and 1 base, there was a span of 10 bases. Looked up from germline, CDR1 is SQVTM and CDR2 is ANQGSEA. CDR3 length: 13 residues. The CDR3 sequence: CSVGRHPNTEAFF. CDR3 nucleotides: TGCAGCGTTGGTCGGCACCCGAACACTGAAGCTTTCTTT.

Relative to its sample, this clonotype is large. V is TRBV7-9 and J is TRBJ1-1, with TRBD1 as a possible D gene (6 bases). Germline assignment: CDR1 SEHNR and CDR2 FQNEAQ (reference sequence). The V gene lost 0 bases and the J gene lost 6 bases, with 11 bases spanning the gap. The CDR3 totals 14 residues. The DNA of the CDR3 is TGTGCCAGCAGCTTAGCCTCGACAGGCGCTGAAGCTTTCTTT. It specifies CASSLASTGAEAFF.